This TCR beta chain was found in a study of graft-versus-host responses after intestinal transplantation. V was shortened by 0 bases and J by 0 bases, with 8 bases between the two germline ends. The V gene's germline CDR1 is LGHNA and CDR2 YNFKEQ. CDR3 length: 15 residues. Some clones are missing from TCRdb's copy, which holds only in-frame ones; the method was immunoSEQ multiplex PCR. The profile covers about 120,000 clones, with roughly nine tenths appearing a single time and about 0.2% taken by the ten largest. As concerns this clone: Its antigen is unknown.

The rearrangement links TRBV4-2 to TRBJ2-5, with D possibly matching TRBD1 (6 bases). The material sequenced was unstimulated CD4+ T cells sorted from spleen or lymph node cells, taken before transplant. This receptor was obtained from a human donor who was the organ donor for an intestinal transplant. The CDR3 reads CASSQDGQNQETQYF. The CDR3 nucleotides are TGTGCCAGCAGCCAAGATGGACAGAACCAAGAGACCCAGTACTTC.